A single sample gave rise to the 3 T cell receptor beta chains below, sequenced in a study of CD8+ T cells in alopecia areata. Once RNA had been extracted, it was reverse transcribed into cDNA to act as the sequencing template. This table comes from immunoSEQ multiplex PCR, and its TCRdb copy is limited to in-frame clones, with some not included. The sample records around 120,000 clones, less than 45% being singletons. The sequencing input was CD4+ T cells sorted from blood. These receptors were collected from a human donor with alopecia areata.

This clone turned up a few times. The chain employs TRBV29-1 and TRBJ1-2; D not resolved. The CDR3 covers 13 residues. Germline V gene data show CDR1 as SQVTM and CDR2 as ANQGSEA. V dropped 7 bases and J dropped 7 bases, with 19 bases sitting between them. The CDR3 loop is CSAAPLNAGGYTF. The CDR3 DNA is TGCAGCGCTGCCCCATTGAACGCGGGTGGCTACACCTTC.

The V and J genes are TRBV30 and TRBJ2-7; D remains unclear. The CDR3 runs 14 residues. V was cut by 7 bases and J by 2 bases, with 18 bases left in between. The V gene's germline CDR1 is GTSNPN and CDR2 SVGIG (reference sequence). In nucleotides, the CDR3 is TGTGCCTCCTCCCCGACGGGCATCGCCTACGAGCAGTACTTC. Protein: CASSPTGIAYEQYF.

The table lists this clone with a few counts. The CDR3 loop reads CASSPPRREQYF. CDR3 DNA sequence: TGTGCCAGCAGCCCCCCCCGGCGGGAGCAGTACTTC. The chain has TRBV28 and TRBJ2-7; D uncertain. In germline, CDR1 is MDHEN, CDR2 SYDVKM. The CDR3 contains 12 residues. The V and J ends lost 6 bases and 7 bases respectively, with 13 bases between them.